This TCR beta chain was recovered during a study of blood T cells in healthy people across ages. With respect to this clonotype: Its target is unknown.

Then a second PCR, running about 6 to 11 cycles, was carried out with a sample-barcoded 5' primer and a J-beta primer mix. TCRdb fed the 5' RACE reads into MiXCR, producing one record per CDR3 protein. The sample gives about a million distinct CDR3 sequences, 35% to 45% of which show up once; roughly 13% is in the top ten. Study outcomes and limitations: Because sorting was not performed, PBMCs prevented conclusive naive versus antigen-experienced comparison. It was not known whether donors were CMV positive (a possible confounder of expanded clonotype changes). In long-lived donors, naive CD4+ cell counts and diversity exceeded those of aged donors.

Germline CDR1 LGHNA, CDR2 YSLEER. The CDR3 is made up of 13 amino acids. Trimming at V came to 1 base and at J to 5 bases, leaving 1 base not matched to a gene. Sequencing was performed on blood. The source is a man aged 18 to 35 in good health. V is TRBV4-3 and J is TRBJ2-5; 7 bases line up with TRBD2. The DNA for the CDR3 is TGCGCCAGCAGCCAAGCGGGGGGTGAGACCCAGTACTTC. It codes for CASSQAGGETQYF.